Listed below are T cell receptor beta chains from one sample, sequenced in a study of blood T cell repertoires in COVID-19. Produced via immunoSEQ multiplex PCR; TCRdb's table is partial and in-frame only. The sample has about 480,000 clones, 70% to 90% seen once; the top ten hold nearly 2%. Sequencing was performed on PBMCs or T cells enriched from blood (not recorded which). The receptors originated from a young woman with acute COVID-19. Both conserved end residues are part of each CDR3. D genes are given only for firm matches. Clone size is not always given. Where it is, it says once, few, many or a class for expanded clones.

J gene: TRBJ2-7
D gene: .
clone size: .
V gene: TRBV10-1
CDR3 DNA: TGCGCCAGCAGTGATAGGCAGGGGTCCTACGAGCAGTACTTC
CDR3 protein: CASSDRQGSYEQYF

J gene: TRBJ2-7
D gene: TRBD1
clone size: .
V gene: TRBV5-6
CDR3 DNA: TGTGCCAGCAGCGGGGACAGTTTATCCCACGAGCAGTACTTC
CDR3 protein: CASSGDSLSHEQYF

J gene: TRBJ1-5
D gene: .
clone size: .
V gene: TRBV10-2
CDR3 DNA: TGCGCCAGCAGTGAGTACAGCGGAGGTCAGCCCCAGCATTTT
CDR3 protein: CASSEYSGGQPQHF

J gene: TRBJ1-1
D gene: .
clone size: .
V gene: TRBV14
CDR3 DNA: TGTGCCAGCAGCCTAAGAGAAACAGGTGGAGCTTTCTTT
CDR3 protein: CASSLRETGGAFF

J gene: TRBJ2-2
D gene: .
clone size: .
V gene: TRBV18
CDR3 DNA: TGTGCCAGCTCACCAGAACTCGACAGGATCGCGAACACCGGGGAGCTGTTTTTT
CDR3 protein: CASSPELDRIANTGELFF

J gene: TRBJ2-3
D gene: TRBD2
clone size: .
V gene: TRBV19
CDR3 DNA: TGTGCCAGTAGTATAGATCCCCCTCGTAGCGGGAGCACAGATACGCAGTATTTT
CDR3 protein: CASSIDPPRSGSTDTQYF

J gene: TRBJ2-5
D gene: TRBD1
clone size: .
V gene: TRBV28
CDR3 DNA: TGTGCCAGCAAGCCCACAGGGGGACAAGAGACCCAGTACTTC
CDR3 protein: CASKPTGGQETQYF

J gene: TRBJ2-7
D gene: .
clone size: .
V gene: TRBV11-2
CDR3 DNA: TGTGCCAGCAGTTTAAGCCGGGGTAGCTCCTACGAGCAGTACTTC
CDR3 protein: CASSLSRGSSYEQYF

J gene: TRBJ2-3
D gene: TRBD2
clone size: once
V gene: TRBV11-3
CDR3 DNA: TGTGCCAGCAGCTTAGGCGGGACTAGCGGGGGGTCAGATACGCAGTATTTT
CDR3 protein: CASSLGGTSGGSDTQYF

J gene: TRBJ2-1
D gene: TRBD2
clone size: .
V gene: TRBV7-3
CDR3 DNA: TGTGCCAGCAGCTTAGGGCTAGCGGGCTCCTACAATGAGCAGTTCTTC
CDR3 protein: CASSLGLAGSYNEQFF

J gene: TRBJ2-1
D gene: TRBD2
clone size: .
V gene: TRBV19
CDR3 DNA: TGTGCCAGTAGTATAGTAGGACTAGCGGGAGGGCCGGAATTCTTC
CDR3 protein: CASSIVGLAGGPEFF

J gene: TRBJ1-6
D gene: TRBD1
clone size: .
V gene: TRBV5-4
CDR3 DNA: TGTGCCAGCAGCCAAGGACAGGGTGCTTATAATTCACCCCTCCACTTT
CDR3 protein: CASSQGQGAYNSPLHF

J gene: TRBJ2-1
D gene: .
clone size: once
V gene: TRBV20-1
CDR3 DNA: TGCAGTGCTGGTGGAGGGCGTACCCACAATGAGCAGTTCTTC
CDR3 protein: CSAGGGRTHNEQFF

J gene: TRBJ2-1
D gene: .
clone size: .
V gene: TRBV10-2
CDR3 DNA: TGCGCCAGCAGGTCCGGGAACCGGCTAAATGAGCAGTTCTTC
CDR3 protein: CASRSGNRLNEQFF

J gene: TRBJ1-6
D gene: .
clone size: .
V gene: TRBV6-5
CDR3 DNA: TGTGCCAGCAGTTACGGTCCAGAAGGGGCCCTCCACTTT
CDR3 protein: CASSYGPEGALHF

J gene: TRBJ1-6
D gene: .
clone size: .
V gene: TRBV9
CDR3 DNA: TGTGCCAGCAGCGTTCGGGATTCACCCCTCCACTTT
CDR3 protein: CASSVRDSPLHF

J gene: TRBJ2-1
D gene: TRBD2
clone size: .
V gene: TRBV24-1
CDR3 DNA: TGTGCCACCAGTGACGCGGAGGGTAGCGGGATAAAGAATGAGCAGTTCTTC
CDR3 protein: CATSDAEGSGIKNEQFF

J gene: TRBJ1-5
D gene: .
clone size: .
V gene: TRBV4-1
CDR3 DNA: TGCGCCAGCAGCCAAGACAGGGCAGGAAGCAATCAGCCCCAGCATTTT
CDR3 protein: CASSQDRAGSNQPQHF

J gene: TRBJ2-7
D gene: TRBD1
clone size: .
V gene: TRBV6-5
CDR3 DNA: TGTGCCAGCAGTTACTCCGAGGGACAGGGTTACGAGCAGTACTTC
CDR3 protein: CASSYSEGQGYEQYF

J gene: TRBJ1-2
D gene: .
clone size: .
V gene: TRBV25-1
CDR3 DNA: TGTGCCAGCAGTGATTACAGGGCCCCAGGAGGTAGGAGCTATGGCTACACCTTC
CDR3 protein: CASSDYRAPGGRSYGYTF

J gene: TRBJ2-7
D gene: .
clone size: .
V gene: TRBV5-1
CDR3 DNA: TGCGCCAGCAGCCCGGCCGCGGGGCTCTACGAGCAGTACTTC
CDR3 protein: CASSPAAGLYEQYF

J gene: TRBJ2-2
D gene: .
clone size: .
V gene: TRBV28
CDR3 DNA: TGTGCCACCGGGACAACGAACACCGGGGAGCTGTTTTTT
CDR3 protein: CATGTTNTGELFF

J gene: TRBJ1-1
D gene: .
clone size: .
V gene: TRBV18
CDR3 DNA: TGTGCCAGCTCACCACCAGCAGACAGGAAGGGCGGTGAAGCTTTCTTT
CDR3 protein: CASSPPADRKGGEAFF

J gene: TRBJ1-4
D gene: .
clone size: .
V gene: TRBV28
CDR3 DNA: TGTGCCAGCAGGGAGAATGAAAAACTGTTTTTT
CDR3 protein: CASRENEKLFF

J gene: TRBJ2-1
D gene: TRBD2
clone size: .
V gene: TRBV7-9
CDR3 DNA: TGTGCCAGCAGCTTAGGGACTAGCGGGGTGAGGAATGAGCAGTTCTTC
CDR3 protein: CASSLGTSGVRNEQFF

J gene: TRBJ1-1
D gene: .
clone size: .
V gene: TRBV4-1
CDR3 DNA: TGCGCCAGCAGCCAAGACAGGGCGGAGAACACTGAAGCTTTCTTT
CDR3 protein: CASSQDRAENTEAFF

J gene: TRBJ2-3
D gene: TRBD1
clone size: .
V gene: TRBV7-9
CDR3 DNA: TGTGCCAGCAGCTCCCTCGAGGGGGCAGGCGATACGCAGTATTTT
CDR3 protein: CASSSLEGAGDTQYF

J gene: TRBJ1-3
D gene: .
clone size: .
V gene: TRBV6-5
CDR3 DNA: TGTGCCAGCAGTCCGAGTGCGAGCTCTGGAAACACCATATATTTT
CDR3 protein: CASSPSASSGNTIYF

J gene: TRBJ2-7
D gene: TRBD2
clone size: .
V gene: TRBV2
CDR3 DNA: TGTGCCAGCACGTGGCTAGCGGGACGAGTGAGGGACCTCGAGCAGTACTTC
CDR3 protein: CASTWLAGRVRDLEQYF

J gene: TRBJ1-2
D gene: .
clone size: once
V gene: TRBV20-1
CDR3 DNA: TGCAGTGCCTCTCGAGACAGTCATCAGACCTTC
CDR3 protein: CSASRDSHQTF

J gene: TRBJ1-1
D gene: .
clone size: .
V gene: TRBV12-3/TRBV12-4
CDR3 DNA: TGTGCCAGCAGCTTCACCAGGAACACTGAAGCTTTCTTT
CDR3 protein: CASSFTRNTEAFF

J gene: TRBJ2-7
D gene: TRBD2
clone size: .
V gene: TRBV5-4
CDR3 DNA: TGTGCCAGCAGCTTGGAGCTAGCGGATACCTACGAGCAGTACTTC
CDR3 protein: CASSLELADTYEQYF

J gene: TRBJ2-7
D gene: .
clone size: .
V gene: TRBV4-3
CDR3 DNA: TGCGCCAGCAGCCCCACTGGGACGGGAGTTGTGTTCTACGAGCAGTACTTC
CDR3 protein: CASSPTGTGVVFYEQYF

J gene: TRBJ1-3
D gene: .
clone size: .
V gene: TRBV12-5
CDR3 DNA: TGTGCTAGTGGTTTGGGGGCACACTCTGGAAACACCATATATTTT
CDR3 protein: CASGLGAHSGNTIYF

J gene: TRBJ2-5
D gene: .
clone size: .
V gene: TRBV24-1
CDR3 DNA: TGTGCCACCAGTGATGGGGCCGGAGAGACCCAGTACTTC
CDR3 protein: CATSDGAGETQYF

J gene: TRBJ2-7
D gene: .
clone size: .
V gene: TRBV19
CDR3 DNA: TGTGCCAGTAGTATTATTTCGGCCAGGGCGGACGAGCAGTACTTC
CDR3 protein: CASSIISARADEQYF

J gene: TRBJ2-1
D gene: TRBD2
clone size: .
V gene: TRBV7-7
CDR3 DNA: TGTGCTAGCAGCTTAGCGGGGGGGGCCCTCAATGAGCAGTTCTTC
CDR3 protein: CASSLAGGALNEQFF

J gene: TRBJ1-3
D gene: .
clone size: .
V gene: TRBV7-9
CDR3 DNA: TGTGCCAGCAGCTCAAAACCGGGACACTTAACCTCTGGAAACACCATATATTTT
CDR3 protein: CASSSKPGHLTSGNTIYF

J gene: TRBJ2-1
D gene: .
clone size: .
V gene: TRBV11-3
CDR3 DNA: TGTGCCAGCAGCTTCGAGGGGACATACAATGAGCAGTTCTTC
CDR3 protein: CASSFEGTYNEQFF

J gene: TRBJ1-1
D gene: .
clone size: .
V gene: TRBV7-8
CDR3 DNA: TGTGCCAGCACCCGGGGCAGGGGCCGGAACACTGAAGCTTTCTTT
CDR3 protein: CASTRGRGRNTEAFF

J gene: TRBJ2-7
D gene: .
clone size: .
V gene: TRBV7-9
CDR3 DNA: TGTGCCAGCAGCTTAGATGGTACAGGGTCGAGGTACGAGCAGTACTTC
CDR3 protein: CASSLDGTGSRYEQYF

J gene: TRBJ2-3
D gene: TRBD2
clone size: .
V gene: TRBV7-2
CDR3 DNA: TGTGCCAGCAGCTTAGGTAGCGGGAGCTTCCCGTATACGCAGTATTTT
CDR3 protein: CASSLGSGSFPYTQYF

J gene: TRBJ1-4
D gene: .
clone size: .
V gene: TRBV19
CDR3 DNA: TGTGCCAGTAGTCCCGGGACACATAATGAAAAACTGTTTTTT
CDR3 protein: CASSPGTHNEKLFF

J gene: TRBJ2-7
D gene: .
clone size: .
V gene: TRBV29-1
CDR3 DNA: TGCAGCGTTGAAATAGTGCAGGGATCCGAGCAGTACTTC
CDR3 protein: CSVEIVQGSEQYF

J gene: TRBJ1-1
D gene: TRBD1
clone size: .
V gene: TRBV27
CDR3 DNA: TGTGCCAGCAGTTTATCTTCACAGGGGTTTCCTGAAGCTTTCTTT
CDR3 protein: CASSLSSQGFPEAFF

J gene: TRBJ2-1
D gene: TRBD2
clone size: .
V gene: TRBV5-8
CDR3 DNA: TGTGCCAGCAGCTTGGGGACTAGCGGGGTTTACAATGAGCAGTTCTTC
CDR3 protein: CASSLGTSGVYNEQFF

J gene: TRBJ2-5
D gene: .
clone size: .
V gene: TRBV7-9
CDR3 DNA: TGTGCCAGCGGTCCTCAAAGGGGCGGGGAAAATCAAGAGACCCAGTACTTC
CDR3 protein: CASGPQRGGENQETQYF

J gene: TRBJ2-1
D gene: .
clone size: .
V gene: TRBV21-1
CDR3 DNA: TGTGCCAGCAGCAAGGGACTGGGAAACTACAATGAGCAGTTCTTC
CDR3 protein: CASSKGLGNYNEQFF

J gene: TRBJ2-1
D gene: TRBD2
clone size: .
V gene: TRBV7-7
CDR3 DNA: TGTGCCAGCAGCTCTAGTCTAACCGGGGAGGGCGGGAATGAGCAGTTCTTC
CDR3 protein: CASSSSLTGEGGNEQFF

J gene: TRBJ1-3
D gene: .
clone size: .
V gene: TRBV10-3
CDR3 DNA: TGTGCCATCAGGGAACAGCACTCTGGAAACACCATATATTTT
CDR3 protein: CAIREQHSGNTIYF

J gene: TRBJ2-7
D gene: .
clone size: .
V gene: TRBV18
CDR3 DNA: TGTGCCAGCTCCCCGTTCGGGGGTCAGCACGAGCAGTACTTC
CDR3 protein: CASSPFGGQHEQYF

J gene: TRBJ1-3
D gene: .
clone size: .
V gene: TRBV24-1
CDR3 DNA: TGTGCCACCAGTGAAGAGCCCGGAAACACCATATATTTT
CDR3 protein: CATSEEPGNTIYF